This T cell receptor (beta chain) derives from a study of cytomegalovirus exposure and HLA in healthy donors. Background on the study: Membership in the Caucasian-associated ancestry cluster was found for around 81% of approximately 380 genotyped donors. Findings and limits, study-wide: Some highly shared sequence variants likely arose as a pipeline artifact. In a later analysis, at a false discovery rate of 0.05, approximately 18,000 TCR beta sequences were associated with HLA alleles.

J lost 2 bases, V lost 3 bases, and 5 bases had no gene match. The CDR3 extends over 15 amino acids. CDR1 and CDR2 (germline): SEHNR, FQNEAQ (reference sequence). Notes on this clone: Its antigen is still unknown.

The PCR contained 60 Vbeta and 13 Jbeta primers. The data were produced by immunoSEQ multiplex PCR, yet TCRdb's version contains in-frame clones alone and is incomplete. Found here are approximately 200,000 clones, 85% of them singletons; the top ten hold about 1.2%. Sequencing was done on a sample of PBMCs. The rearrangement links TRBV7-9 to TRBJ2-7, with 9 positions matching TRBD2. The TCR sequence derives from a human donor in good health. In DNA, the CDR3 is TGTGCCAGCAGCTTGCGGGAGGGACTAGCCTACGAGCAGTACTTC. Encoded protein: CASSLREGLAYEQYF.